Described below is a single TCR beta chain sequence and its context. The sample comes from a study of blood T cell repertoires in COVID-19. The V end was cut by 4 bases, the J end by 4 bases, with 10 bases between. CDR1 LGHDT and CDR2 YNNKEL come from the germline V gene (reference sequence). CDR3 size: 14 residues. The table came from immunoSEQ multiplex PCR; TCRdb's copy has only in-frame clones and leaves some out. The sample has around 260,000 clones; 70% to 90% are singletons. The sequencing input was PBMCs or T cells enriched from blood (not recorded which). The V and J genes are TRBV3-1 (or the pseudogene TRBV3-2) and TRBJ2-2; D might be TRBD1 (6 bases). The TCR sequence derives from a young woman who had recovered from COVID-19. In nucleotides, the CDR3 is TGTGCCAGCAGCCTGACAGGACCCACCGGGGAGCTGTTTTTT. Translated, it gives CASSLTGPTGELFF.